This TCR beta chain was recovered during a study of cytomegalovirus exposure and HLA in healthy donors. At the level of the study: About 85 million unique TCR sequences came from HLA-typed donors in an early release. Most donors, 80% to 90% of over 350 genotyped, fell in the Caucasian-associated ancestry cluster. Study-level points and caveats: Some segments of the V type, notably TRBV6-2 and TRBV6-3, were excluded as indistinguishable.

The ends were cut back, 0 bases at V and 13 bases at J, with 13 bases in the middle. In germline, CDR1 is MGHRA, CDR2 YSYEKL. This CDR3 region has 13 residues. Researchers ran the PCR with 60 Vbeta and 13 Jbeta primers. In the authors' workflow: In a later analysis, the count reached tens of millions of unique TCR beta chains, with about 11 million shared. Produced via immunoSEQ multiplex PCR; TCRdb's table is partial and in-frame only. V, J and clone size reflect that table, while D and trimming were determined from the DNA. This table lists under 85,000 clones. Concerning this clone itself: Antigen unknown.

Source material: PBMCs. This TCR was recovered from a boy younger than 18 in good health and CMV-seronegative. The rearrangement uses TRBV4-1 and TRBJ2-1; weak D call: TRBD1 (6 bases). CDR3 amino acids: CASSQELWDIQFF. The CDR3 DNA follows: TGCGCCAGCAGCCAAGAGTTGTGGGACATCCAGTTCTTC.